One sample yielded the 23 T cell receptor beta chains listed below, sequenced in a study of blood T cell repertoires in COVID-19. Profiling relied on immunoSEQ multiplex PCR, and the TCRdb table lists in-frame clones only, not all of them. The sample lists tens of thousands of clones, around 89% occurring once. The specimen sequenced was peripheral blood. These receptors originate from a woman older than 75 with active COVID-19.

The chain links TRBV4-1 to TRBJ2-7; 7 bases agree with TRBD2. The germline gives CDR1 MGHRA, CDR2 YSYEKL. This CDR3 is 12 amino acids long. V was pared by 6 bases and J by 5 bases, with 4 bases of the junction left unmatched. The CDR3 here is CASRGGVHEQYF. The CDR3 DNA reads TGCGCCAGCAGGGGAGGGGTGCACGAGCAGTACTTC.

This chain uses TRBV28 with TRBJ1-5, with D possibly TRBD1 on 6 matching bases. Germline CDR1 reads MDHEN; CDR2 reads SYDVKM. The CDR3 length is 16 residues. V was shortened by 3 bases and J by 4 bases, with 16 bases between the two germline ends. The CDR3 DNA is TGTGCCAGCAGTTTTTTGTTAGGGGGAGCGAATCAGCCCCAGCATTTT. Translated: CASSFLLGGANQPQHF.

The rearrangement uses TRBV7-8 and TRBJ1-1, with TRBD1 matching over 10 bases. V dropped 3 bases and J dropped 0; count of bases not matched to a gene: 4. The CDR3 sequence is 16 residues long. Germline V lookup: CDR1 SGHVS, CDR2 FQNEAQ. CDR3 DNA: TGTGCCAGCAGCTTCCGGGACAGGGGTTTGAACACTGAAGCTTTCTTT. Protein product: CASSFRDRGLNTEAFF.

The chain employs TRBV2 and TRBJ2-5, with no clear D. The germline CDR1 and CDR2 sequences are SNHLY and FYNNEI. Trimming cost V 5 bases and J 0 bases, with 19 bases left between them. CDR3 length equals 17 residues. The CDR3 loop is CASSPRGPQTYQETQYF. In nucleotides, the CDR3 is TGTGCCAGCAGTCCCCGAGGCCCCCAAACATACCAAGAGACCCAGTACTTC.

The chain couples TRBV25-1 to TRBJ2-3, with TRBD1 matching 7 bases. CDR3 length equals 16 residues. The germline V gene encodes CDR1 MGHDK and CDR2 SYGVNS. The trim removed 2 bases at V and 1 base at J, leaving 6 bases unmatched. The DNA for the CDR3 is TGTGCCAGCAGTGAAGCGACAGGGTTTGGCACAGATACGCAGTATTTT. It specifies CASSEATGFGTDTQYF.

CDR3 sequence: CASSGQAGRNQPQHF. In nucleotides, the CDR3 is TGTGCCAGTAGCGGACAGGCTGGGCGCAATCAGCCCCAGCATTTT. The chain employs TRBV19 and TRBJ1-5; 7 nucleotides match TRBD1. CDR1 is LNHDA, CDR2 SQIVND, per germline (reference sequence). V was clipped by 6 bases and J by 2 bases; unmatched bases: 7. CDR3 length equals 15 residues.

The chain links TRBV7-2 to TRBJ2-3, with 10 bases identical to TRBD2. J lost 1 base, V lost 5 bases, and 3 bases had no gene match. The CDR3 has 15 residues. Germline loops: CDR1 SGHTA, CDR2 FQGNSA. CDR3 nucleotide sequence: TGTGCCAGCAGCCTCCTAGCGGGAGGCACAGATACGCAGTATTTT. As protein: CASSLLAGGTDTQYF.

The rearrangement uses TRBV5-8 and TRBJ2-5; 7 nucleotides align to TRBD2. Germline-derived CDR1 and CDR2 are SGHTS and YDEGEE. The V and J ends lost 6 bases and 3 bases, in that order; junction bases with no gene match: 5. This CDR3 spans 13 amino acids. The CDR3 bases are TGTGCCAGCAACCTAGCGGAGGAAGAGACCCAGTACTTC. Translating gives CASNLAEEETQYF.

The genes are TRBV19 and TRBJ2-2; tentatively, D is TRBD1 (6 bases). Trimming shortened V by 7 bases and J by 5 bases, and 17 bases separated the two germline ends. Germline lookup yields CDR1 LNHDA and CDR2 SQIVND (reference sequence). This CDR3 is built from 15 residues. CDR3 in DNA: TGTGCCAGTACCCCAAGGGGGAGAGGAACCGGGGAGCTGTTTTTT. Its translation is CASTPRGRGTGELFF.

The chain combines TRBV7-2 with TRBJ2-7, with TRBD1 as a possible D gene (5 bases). Trimming cost V 1 base and J 2 bases, with 12 bases left between them. From germline, CDR1 is SGHTA and CDR2 FQGNSA. The CDR3 runs to 15 residues. CDR3 sequence reads: CASSLGVSGPYEQYF. CDR3 DNA: TGTGCCAGCAGCTTAGGGGTTTCAGGGCCCTACGAGCAGTACTTC.

J is TRBJ1-1 and V is TRBV7-2; D call uncertain. The CDR3 covers 14 residues. Trimming removed 5 bases from V and 1 base from J, with 11 bases in between. The V gene's germline CDR1 is SGHTA and CDR2 FQGNSA. This chain's CDR3 is CASSRGPWNTEAFF. As DNA, the CDR3 is TGTGCCAGCAGCCGGGGTCCTTGGAACACTGAAGCTTTCTTT.

The chain couples TRBV6-2 or TRBV6-3 to TRBJ2-1, with TRBD2 identical over 9 bases. This CDR3 is built from 14 residues. Trimming took 5 bases from V and 8 from J; bases not matched to a gene: 7. Germline CDR1 MNHEY, CDR2 SVGEGT. The CDR3 DNA follows: TGTGCCAGCAGTCCAGGGACTAGCATCGATGAGCAGTTCTTC. This codes for CASSPGTSIDEQFF.

The rearrangement uses TRBV4-3 and TRBJ2-7; 16 bases are shared with TRBD2. J was trimmed by 0 bases and V by 3 bases; bases with no gene match: 17. Germline CDR1 LGHNA, CDR2 YSLEER. The CDR3 consists of 22 residues. The CDR3: CASSHNEGSGLAGGPLSYEQYF. CDR3 coding DNA: TGCGCCAGCAGCCACAATGAGGGGTCGGGACTAGCGGGAGGGCCTCTCTCCTACGAGCAGTACTTC.

The gene calls are TRBV24-1 and TRBJ2-1; 9 nucleotides agree with TRBD1. The CDR3 totals 19 residues. Trimming cost V 5 bases and J 6 bases; bases outside gene matches: 19. The germline gives CDR1 KGHDR, CDR2 SFDVKD. The CDR3 loop is CATSGPAGHRTGGFNEQFF. The CDR3 coding sequence is TGTGCCACCAGTGGGCCGGCCGGACATCGCACAGGGGGCTTCAATGAGCAGTTCTTC.

This clone has just a few counts. The chain is built from TRBV11-3 and TRBJ2-1; 10 positions agree with TRBD2. Germline loops: CDR1 SGHNT, CDR2 YENEEA. The CDR3 spans 15 residues. After removal of 2 bases from V and 6 bases from J, the junction contained 4 bases not matched to a gene. CDR3 nucleotide sequence: TGTGCCAGCAGCTTACGGACTAGCGGCCGCAATGAGCAGTTCTTC. Its translation: CASSLRTSGRNEQFF.

This chain links TRBV7-8 with TRBJ2-6, with a weak D call TRBD1 (6 bases). This CDR3 spans 13 amino acids. The germline V gene has CDR1 SGHVS and CDR2 FQNEAQ. Trimming cost V 11 bases and J 2 bases, with 10 bases left between them. The CDR3 loop reads CASNRAGANVLTF. The CDR3 nucleotides are TGTGCCTCCAACAGGGCTGGGGCCAACGTCCTGACTTTC. Complete variable domain (other parts from reference TRBV7-8 and TRBJ2-6): GAGVSQSPRYKVAKRGQDVALRCDPISGHVSLFWYQQALGQGPEFLTYFQNEAQLDKSGLPSDRFFAERPEGSVSTLKIQRTQQEDSAVYLCASNRAGANVLTFGAGSRLTVL.

This chain links TRBV28 with TRBJ2-7; a possible D gene is TRBD1 (5 bases). Looked up from germline, CDR1 is MDHEN and CDR2 is SYDVKM. The germline V and J ends were trimmed by 6 bases and 2 bases, with 14 bases remaining between them. The CDR3 totals 14 residues. The CDR3 DNA follows: TGTGCCAGCAGCAACAGGAAAGGACCCTACGAGCAGTACTTC. Amino acids: CASSNRKGPYEQYF. Full variable domain (missing parts from reference TRBV28 and TRBJ2-7): DVKVTQSSRYLVKRTGEKVFLECVQDMDHENMFWYRQDPGLGLRLIYFSYDVKMKEKGDIPEGYSVSREKKERFSLILESASTNQTSMYLCASSNRKGPYEQYFGPGTRLTVT.

V is TRBV5-1 and J is TRBJ2-5; 7 bases line up with TRBD1. The V segment lost 4 bases and the J segment 2 bases; nucleotides outside the gene matches: 5. The CDR3 has 14 amino acids. The V gene's germline CDR1 is SGHRS and CDR2 YFSETQ. CDR3 bases: TGCGCCAGCAGCCCGCGGACAGGACAAGAGACCCAGTACTTC. It specifies CASSPRTGQETQYF.

The chain has TRBV14 and TRBJ2-2, with D unclear. The germline CDR1 and CDR2 sequences are SGHDN and FVKESK. With 1 base removed from V and 3 bases from J, the gap between germline ends came to 12 bases. This CDR3 comprises 16 residues. The DNA of the CDR3 is TGTGCCAGCAGCCAAGTAATTCACTGGTACACCGGGGAGCTGTTTTTT. Its translation is CASSQVIHWYTGELFF.

The J gene is TRBJ1-2, the V gene TRBV28; D is ambiguous. Germline CDR1 and CDR2: MDHEN and SYDVKM. This CDR3 has 12 amino acids. Between the trimmed V and J ends, which lost 6 bases and 2 bases, there was a span of 7 bases. Here the CDR3 reads CASRSENYGYTF. CDR3 DNA sequence: TGTGCCAGCAGGTCGGAGAACTATGGCTACACCTTC.

V is TRBV7-3 and J is TRBJ2-2; TRBD2 agrees at 7 bases. Losses at the gene ends were 5 bases for V and 6 bases for J; bases not matched to a gene: 12. CDR3 size: 16 residues. Germline V CDR1 and CDR2: SGHTA, FQGTGA. As DNA, the CDR3 is TGTGCCAGCAGCGGCGGACTAGGAACGAATGCCGGGGAGCTGTTTTTT. This gives the protein CASSGGLGTNAGELFF.

The chain links TRBV7-3 to TRBJ2-3; D gene ambiguous. The CDR3 runs to 12 residues. Germline CDR1 and CDR2: SGHTA and FQGTGA. Between the trimmed V and J ends, which lost 5 bases and 9 bases, there was a span of 12 bases. The CDR3, as DNA: TGTGCCAGCAGCAATCTAGGTGAAACGCAGTATTTT. The encoded protein is CASSNLGETQYF.

This chain links TRBV7-9 with TRBJ1-2, with 8 bases fitting TRBD1. After removal of 3 bases from V and 3 bases from J, the junction contained 9 bases not matched to a gene. Germline V lookup: CDR1 SEHNR, CDR2 FQNEAQ (reference sequence). The CDR3 covers 16 residues. CDR3 DNA sequence: TGTGCCAGCAGCTTTTGGGCAGGACAGGGTGACTATGGCTACACCTTC. Protein sequence: CASSFWAGQGDYGYTF.